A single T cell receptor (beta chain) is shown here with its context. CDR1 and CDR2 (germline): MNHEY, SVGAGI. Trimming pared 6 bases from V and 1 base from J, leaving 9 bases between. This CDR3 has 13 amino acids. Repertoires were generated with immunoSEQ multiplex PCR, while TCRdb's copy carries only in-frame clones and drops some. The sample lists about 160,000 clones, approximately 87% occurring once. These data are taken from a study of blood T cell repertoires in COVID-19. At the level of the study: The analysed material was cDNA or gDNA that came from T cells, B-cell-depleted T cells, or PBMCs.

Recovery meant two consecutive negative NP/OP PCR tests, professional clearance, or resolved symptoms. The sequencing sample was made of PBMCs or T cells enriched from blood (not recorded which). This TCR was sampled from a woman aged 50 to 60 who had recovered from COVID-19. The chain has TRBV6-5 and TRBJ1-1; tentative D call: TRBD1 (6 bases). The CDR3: CASRMDRNTEAFF. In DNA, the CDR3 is TGTGCCAGCAGAATGGACAGGAACACTGAAGCTTTCTTT.